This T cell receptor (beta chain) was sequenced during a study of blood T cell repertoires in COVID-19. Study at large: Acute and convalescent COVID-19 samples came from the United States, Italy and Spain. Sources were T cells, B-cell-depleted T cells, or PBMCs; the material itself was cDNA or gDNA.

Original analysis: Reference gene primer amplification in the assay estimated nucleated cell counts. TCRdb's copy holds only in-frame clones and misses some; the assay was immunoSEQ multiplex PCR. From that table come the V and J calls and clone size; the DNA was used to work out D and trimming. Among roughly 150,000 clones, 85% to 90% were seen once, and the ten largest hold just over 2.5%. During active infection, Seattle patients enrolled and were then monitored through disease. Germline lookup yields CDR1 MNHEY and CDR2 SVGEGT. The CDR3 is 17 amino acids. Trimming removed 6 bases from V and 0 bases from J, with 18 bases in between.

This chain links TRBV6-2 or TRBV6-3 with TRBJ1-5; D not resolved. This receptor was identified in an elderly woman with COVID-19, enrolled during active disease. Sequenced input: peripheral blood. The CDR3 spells CASSFPPVNVSNQPQHF. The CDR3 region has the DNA TGTGCCAGCAGCTTTCCCCCGGTTAATGTTAGCAATCAGCCCCAGCATTTT.